The entry below describes one TCR beta chain. Its cognate antigen is unknown. Clones were read by immunoSEQ multiplex PCR, and TCRdb kept only the in-frame ones, dropping some. The sample holds some 2.1 million clones, over 85% seen once. The CDR3 consists of 12 residues. V lost 8 bases, J lost 3 bases, and 4 bases stayed unmatched. Germline V gene lookup returns CDR1 MNHEY and CDR2 SVGAGI. This sample is part of a study of shared clonotypes between healthy human individuals. Points from the study as a whole: Estimated richness values were generally larger in naive subsets than in memory subsets.

Naive CD8 cells lacked CD45RO and underwent positive selection for CCR7, leaving out terminally differentiated effector memory CD45RA+ cells. This TCR came from a man aged 18 to 35 in good health. This chain links TRBV6-5 with TRBJ2-7; 7 positions match TRBD2. The sample consisted of naive CD8+ T cells sorted from blood. The CDR3, as DNA: TGTGCCAGCGGGCTAGCGGTCTACGAGCAGTACTTC. It yields the protein CASGLAVYEQYF.